These T cell receptor beta chains were read from a single sample in a study of shared clonotypes between healthy human individuals. Generated by immunoSEQ multiplex PCR, the TCRdb table keeps only in-frame clones and is missing some. The table includes roughly 2.2 million clones, 92% detected once. The sequenced sample was naive CD4+ T cells from PBMCs. Every receptor here comes from a man between 18 and 29 years old in good health. Some clones in this sample may be carry-over from other donors' samples. The CDR3 runs from the conserved cysteine through the conserved F or W. D genes are given only for firm matches. Expanded clones get a size class; other rows say once, few or many, or leave the size out.

CDR3 protein	CDR3 DNA	D gene	J gene	clone size	V gene
CASSRPEQGSSGNTIYF	TGCGCCAGCAGCCGCCCGGAACAGGGGAGCTCTGGAAACACCATATATTTT	TRBD1	TRBJ1-3	once	TRBV5-1
CASSIGDRLAKNIQYF	TGCGCCAGCAGCATAGGGGACAGGTTAGCCAAAAACATTCAGTACTTC	TRBD1	TRBJ2-4	NA	TRBV5-1
CASSLPWQENIQYF	TGTGCCAGCAGCCTTCCCTGGCAGGAAAACATTCAGTACTTC	NA	TRBJ2-4	NA	TRBV7-9
CASSLGHWNTEAFF	TGTGCCAGCAGCTTAGGACACTGGAACACTGAAGCTTTCTTT	NA	TRBJ1-1	NA	TRBV7-2
CASSFVGTGYEKLFF	TGTGCCAGCAGCTTCGTGGGGACAGGGTATGAAAAACTGTTTTTT	TRBD1	TRBJ1-4	NA	TRBV5-8
CASSFSFGPGTGGETQYF	TGTGCCAGCAGCTTTTCATTCGGACCCGGGACAGGGGGAGAGACCCAGTACTTC	TRBD1	TRBJ2-5	NA	TRBV11-3
CAISDGTPGELFF	TGTGCCATCAGTGATGGGACCCCCGGGGAGCTGTTTTTT	NA	TRBJ2-2	NA	TRBV10-3
CASSLAGTPYEQYF	TGTGCCAGCAGTTTAGCGGGAACTCCCTACGAGCAGTACTTC	TRBD2	TRBJ2-7	NA	TRBV25-1
CASSSSRSGELFF	TGTGCCAGCAGCTCATCCCGAAGCGGGGAGCTGTTTTTT	NA	TRBJ2-2	NA	TRBV7-3
CASSLSYTLEAFF	TGTGCCAGCAGTTTATCGTATACACTGGAAGCTTTCTTT	NA	TRBJ1-1	NA	TRBV28
CASRSGTSYTGELFF	TGCGCCAGCAGGTCCGGGACTAGCTACACCGGGGAGCTGTTTTTT	TRBD2	TRBJ2-2	NA	TRBV5-1
CAIPFMGTLLDTQYF	TGTGCCATCCCTTTTATGGGAACCCTTTTGGATACGCAGTATTTT	NA	TRBJ2-3	NA	TRBV28
CSVVRSDNEQFF	TGCAGCGTTGTAAGATCCGACAATGAGCAGTTCTTC	NA	TRBJ2-1	NA	TRBV29-1
CAWQRDRLEKLFF	TGTGCCTGGCAGCGCGATAGACTCGAAAAACTGTTTTTT	NA	TRBJ1-4	few	TRBV30
CASTLRDRGLDGELFF	TGTGCCAGCACTCTCCGGGACAGGGGGCTTGACGGGGAGCTGTTTTTT	TRBD1	TRBJ2-2	NA	TRBV28
CASSFSSDAEQYF	TGCGCCAGCAGCTTCTCTTCCGACGCTGAGCAGTACTTC	NA	TRBJ2-7	NA	TRBV5-1
CSVEVLAVNNEQFF	TGCAGCGTTGAAGTTCTAGCGGTGAACAATGAGCAGTTCTTC	TRBD2	TRBJ2-1	NA	TRBV29-1
CASSQQGPTGELFF	TGTGCCAGCAGTCAACAGGGTCCCACCGGGGAGCTGTTTTTT	NA	TRBJ2-2	NA	TRBV2
CASSPQAGGQYEQYF	TGTGCCAGCTCACCACAAGCGGGAGGGCAATACGAGCAGTACTTC	TRBD2	TRBJ2-7	NA	TRBV18
CAYGGSNQPQHF	TGTGCATATGGGGGGAGCAATCAGCCCCAGCATTTT	NA	TRBJ1-5	few	TRBV28
CASGMDRDPENNEQFF	TGCGCCAGCGGGATGGACCGGGACCCCGAAAACAATGAGCAGTTCTTC	NA	TRBJ2-1	NA	TRBV10-1
CASSALTGFRGFF	TGCGCCAGCAGCGCGTTAACAGGGTTTCGAGGGTTCTTC	NA	TRBJ2-1	NA	TRBV5-1
CASSLSRVYGYTF	TGTGCCAGCAGTTTGTCCAGGGTTTATGGCTACACCTTC	NA	TRBJ1-2	NA	TRBV28
CASSYGAVNYNEQFF	TGTGCCAGCAGTTACGGGGCAGTTAATTACAATGAGCAGTTCTTC	NA	TRBJ2-1	once	TRBV6-5
CASSLAGREGGTEAFF	TGTGCCAGCAGCTTAGCGGGGAGAGAGGGAGGCACTGAAGCTTTCTTT	NA	TRBJ1-1	NA	TRBV7-9
CASSLRAPSGYTRNTGELFF	TGTGCCAGCAGCTTACGAGCCCCTAGCGGATATACCCGGAACACCGGGGAGCTGTTTTTT	TRBD2	TRBJ2-2	NA	TRBV7-8
CASSLAPSSAEAFF	TGTGCCAGCAGCTTAGCCCCCTCTTCAGCCGAAGCTTTCTTT	NA	TRBJ1-1	NA	TRBV7-9
CASSPRGQEWDTQYF	TGTGCCAGCAGCCCTAGGGGACAGGAATGGGATACGCAGTATTTT	TRBD1	TRBJ2-3	NA	TRBV7-2
CSVEGFAREGHYPYNEQFF	TGCAGCGTTGAAGGATTCGCGCGGGAGGGCCACTACCCCTACAATGAGCAGTTCTTC	TRBD2	TRBJ2-1	NA	TRBV29-1
CSVEGLGGGTNEQFF	TGCAGCGTTGAAGGGTTAGGGGGCGGTACGAATGAGCAGTTCTTC	TRBD1	TRBJ2-1	NA	TRBV29-1
CASTTYYEQYF	TGTGCCAGCACCACCTACTACGAGCAGTACTTC	NA	TRBJ2-7	NA	TRBV2
CAWSRSTGTNEKLFF	TGTGCCTGGAGTCGGTCCACTGGGACTAATGAAAAACTGTTTTTT	NA	TRBJ1-4	NA	TRBV30
CATSRGADEQYF	TGTGCCACCAGCAGAGGAGCGGACGAGCAGTACTTC	NA	TRBJ2-7	NA	TRBV15
CASRGNEQFF	TGTGCCAGCAGAGGGAATGAGCAGTTCTTC	NA	TRBJ2-1	few	TRBV7-9
CASSPRTGRYEQYF	TGTGCCAGCAGTCCCCGGACAGGGCGCTACGAGCAGTACTTC	TRBD1	TRBJ2-7	NA	TRBV28
CASSPRTTGGVKQYF	TGTGCCAGCAGTCCCCGGACTACTGGTGGGGTAAAGCAGTACTTC	NA	TRBJ2-7	NA	TRBV28
CASSSGTEGYF	TGTGCCAGCAGTTCCGGGACAGAGGGTTACTTC	TRBD1	TRBJ2-4	NA	TRBV6-6
CASSLWGQGFQETQYF	TGCGCCAGCAGCTTGTGGGGACAGGGTTTCCAAGAGACCCAGTACTTC	TRBD1	TRBJ2-5	NA	TRBV5-1
CASSLTGTGHSPLHF	TGTGCCAGCAGCTTAACCGGGACAGGGCACTCACCCCTCCACTTT	TRBD1	TRBJ1-6	NA	TRBV7-9
CASSGAYEQYF	TGTGCCAGCAGTGGGGCTTACGAGCAGTACTTC	NA	TRBJ2-7	NA	TRBV6-1
CASSVGQGAYEQYF	TGTGCCAGCAGCGTAGGACAGGGAGCCTACGAGCAGTACTTC	TRBD1	TRBJ2-7	NA	TRBV9
CASSLGGNPYNEQFF	TGTGCCAGCAGCTTGGGGGGGAATCCCTACAATGAGCAGTTCTTC	NA	TRBJ2-1	NA	TRBV5-4
CSVEEGGTDTQYF	TGCAGCGTTGAGGAGGGGGGCACAGATACGCAGTATTTT	NA	TRBJ2-3	NA	TRBV29-1
CASSLWSMNTEAFF	TGCGCCAGCAGCTTGTGGTCAATGAACACTGAAGCTTTCTTT	NA	TRBJ1-1	few	TRBV5-1
CASSSRQGTTDTQYF	TGTGCCAGCAGCTCCCGACAAGGAACCACAGATACGCAGTATTTT	NA	TRBJ2-3	NA	TRBV7-9
CASSLGQGKYEQYF	TGTGCCAGCAGCCTCGGACAGGGGAAGTACGAGCAGTACTTC	TRBD1	TRBJ2-7	NA	TRBV5-5
CASSLAGLAGDPYEQYF	TGTGCCAGCAGCTTAGCGGGACTAGCGGGGGACCCCTACGAGCAGTACTTC	TRBD2	TRBJ2-7	NA	TRBV7-2
CASSPLPSYEQFF	TGTGCCAGCAGCCCCCTACCATCCTATGAGCAGTTCTTC	NA	TRBJ2-1	NA	TRBV4-2
CASSEVGGSTYEQYF	TGTGCCAGCAGTGAAGTCGGCGGGAGCACCTACGAGCAGTACTTC	TRBD2	TRBJ2-7	NA	TRBV6-1
CASSLVGTGTDTQYF	TGCGCCAGCAGCTTGGTAGGGACTGGCACAGATACGCAGTATTTT	NA	TRBJ2-3	NA	TRBV5-1